This T cell receptor beta chain derives from a study of blood T cells in healthy people across ages (dated by TCRdb to the mid-2010s). Background for the entire study: In model experiments, template switching captured roughly one uniquely barcoded TCR beta cDNA molecule for every two T cells. Age-related changes in TCR beta repertoire diversity were measured in the study by deep sequencing normalized with unique cDNA molecular identifiers. Four age groups were formed from the donors: young (average approximately 16 years), middle-aged (more than 35), aged (62) and long-lived (around 82). To avoid experimental bias, donors of different ages were spread randomly across the sequencing lanes. Two additional independent replicas of 1 million unique cDNA reads from the same blood draw were analyzed for two donors (one aged 18 to 29 and one aged 80 or older).

Points on this clonotype: Its cognate antigen has yet to be identified. No much larger clone is present one base from it, and per-base qualities are unavailable.

Library creation used 5' RACE. This sample was sequenced with an Illumina HiSeq 2500. The second PCR ran for roughly 7 to 12 cycles and used a J-beta primer mix along with a sample-barcoded 5' primer. A template-switch 5' adaptor carrying 12 random nucleotides introduced a unique molecular identifier onto each TCR beta cDNA molecule. Each sample yielded at least 3 million CDR3-containing paired-end reads. All of the RNA was converted into first-strand cDNA using the Mint cDNA synthesis kit, with a TRBC-specific oligonucleotide serving as the primer. All cDNA was treated with uracil-DNA glycosylase and then went through a first 18-cycle PCR with the universal primers M1SS and BC2_uni_R. Per the authors' processing: Normalization of each sample was performed by random selection of 1 million high-quality reads, each carrying a distinct molecular identifier. Instead of being binned into consensus sequences, reads with shared molecular identifiers were discarded. MiTCR, with a Q25 quality threshold and the strictest error-elimination algorithm, was used for CDR3 identification, clonotype clustering and error correction. A nonparametric unseen species model using Euler transformation provided a lower-bound estimate of total TCR beta diversity. The public reads were run again by TCRdb, first through fastp at Q25 and then through MiXCR, and only productive beta chains were kept. Rows with one shared CDR3 protein collapse into an entry with the most common genes and DNA. The V and J calls here are based on TCRdb, not the publication. This sample comprises 650,000 to 950,000 distinct CDR3 sequences, under 45% of them detected only once. The ten largest clones represent about a fifth of the sample.

Systemically healthy Caucasian individuals from Russia, roughly 40 in total and aged about 6 to 95 years, were included as donors. Roughly 9.5 milliliters of peripheral blood were drawn from each donor into EDTA-treated Vacutainer tubes. Ficoll-Paque density-gradient centrifugation was used to isolate PBMCs, with at least 6 million per sample. Total RNA was extracted from PBMCs with Trizol reagent, with at least 5.5 micrograms obtained per sample. For every donor, flow cytometry on a PBMC aliquot measured the percentage of naive CD45RAhigh/CD27high T cells. Results and caveats for the whole study, not just this receptor: The long-lived group showed more naive CD4+ T cells, fewer expanded clones and increased TCR diversity than the aged group, suggesting age selection. As age increased, observed TCR beta diversity per million T cells dropped in a roughly linear way, and a significant reduction was already evident by age 40. Observed TCR beta diversity correlated strongly with the percentage of naive T cells measured by flow cytometry. Because the CMV infection status of the donors was unknown, age-related changes in expanded clonotypes may potentially have been confounded. Bulk unsorted PBMC profiling prevented conclusive comparison of naive and antigen-experienced compartments. Total diversity estimates from one million sequenced T cells were considered lower bounds and underestimates.

V is clipped by 0 bases and J by 5 bases, and the sequence between their germline boundaries is 16 bases long. From the cysteine through the phenylalanine, the CDR3 covers 16 amino acids. The read is trimmed to its CDR3 DNA, 48 bases read in frame from base 1. The germline V gene (reference sequence) supplies CDR1 DFQATT and CDR2 SNEGSKA. This chain joins TRBV20-1 to TRBJ1-4; TRBD1 is a possible D gene, resting on 6 matching bases. This TCR was sampled from a man in his fifties or sixties in good health. The sample taken for sequencing was blood. The DNA sequence follows: TGCAGTGCTAGAGACCGGAGGGGGGGCGCGAATGAAAAACTGTTTTTT. Translated, it gives CSARDRRGGANEKLFF.